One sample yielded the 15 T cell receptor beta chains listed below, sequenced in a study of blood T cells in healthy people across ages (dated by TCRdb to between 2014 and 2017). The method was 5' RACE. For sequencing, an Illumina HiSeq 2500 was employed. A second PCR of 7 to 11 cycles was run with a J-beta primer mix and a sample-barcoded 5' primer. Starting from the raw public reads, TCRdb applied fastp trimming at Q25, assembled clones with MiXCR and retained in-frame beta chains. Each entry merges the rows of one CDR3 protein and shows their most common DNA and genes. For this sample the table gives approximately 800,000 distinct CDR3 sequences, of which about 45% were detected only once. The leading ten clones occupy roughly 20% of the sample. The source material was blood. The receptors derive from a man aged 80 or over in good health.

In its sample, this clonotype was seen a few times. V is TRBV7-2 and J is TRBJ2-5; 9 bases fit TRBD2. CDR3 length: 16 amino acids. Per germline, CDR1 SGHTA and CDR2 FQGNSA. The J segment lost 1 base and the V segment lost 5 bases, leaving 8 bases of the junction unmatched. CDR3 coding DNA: TGTGCCAGCAGCACTGGACTAGCGAGATTCCAAGAGACCCAGTACTTC. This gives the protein CASSTGLARFQETQYF.

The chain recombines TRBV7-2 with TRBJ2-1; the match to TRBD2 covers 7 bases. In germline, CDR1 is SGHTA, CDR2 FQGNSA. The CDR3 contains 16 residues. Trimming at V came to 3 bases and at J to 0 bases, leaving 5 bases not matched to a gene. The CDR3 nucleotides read TGTGCCAGCAGCTTTCCGACTAGCAGCTCCTACAATGAGCAGTTCTTC. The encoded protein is CASSFPTSSSYNEQFF.

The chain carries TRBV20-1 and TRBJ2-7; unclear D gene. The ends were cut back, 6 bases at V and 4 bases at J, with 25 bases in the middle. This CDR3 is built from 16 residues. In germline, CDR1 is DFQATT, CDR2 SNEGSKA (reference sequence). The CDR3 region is CSACEEPHPRPYEQYF. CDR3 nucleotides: TGCAGTGCCTGCGAGGAGCCCCACCCGCGACCGTACGAGCAGTACTTC.

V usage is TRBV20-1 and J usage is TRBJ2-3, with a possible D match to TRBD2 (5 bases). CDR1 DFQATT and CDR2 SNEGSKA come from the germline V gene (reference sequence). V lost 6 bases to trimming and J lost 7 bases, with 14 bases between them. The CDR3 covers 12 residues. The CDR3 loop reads CSAPGLGHTQYF. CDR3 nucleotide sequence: TGCAGTGCGCCGGGATTGGGCCATACGCAGTATTTT.

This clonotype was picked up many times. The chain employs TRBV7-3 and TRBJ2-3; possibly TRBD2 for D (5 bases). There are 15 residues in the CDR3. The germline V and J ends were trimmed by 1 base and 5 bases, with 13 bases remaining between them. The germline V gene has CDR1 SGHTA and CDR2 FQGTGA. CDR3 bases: TGTGCCAGCAGCTTAAGAGGTGGGAGTAAAGATACGCAGTATTTT. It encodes CASSLRGGSKDTQYF.

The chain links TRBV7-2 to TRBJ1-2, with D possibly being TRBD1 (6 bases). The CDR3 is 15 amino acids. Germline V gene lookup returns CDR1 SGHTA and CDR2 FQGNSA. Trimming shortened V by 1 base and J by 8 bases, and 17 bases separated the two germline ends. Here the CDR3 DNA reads TGTGCCAGCAGCTTAGAACCCGGGGGCGTTAGGGGCTACACCTTC. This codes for CASSLEPGGVRGYTF.

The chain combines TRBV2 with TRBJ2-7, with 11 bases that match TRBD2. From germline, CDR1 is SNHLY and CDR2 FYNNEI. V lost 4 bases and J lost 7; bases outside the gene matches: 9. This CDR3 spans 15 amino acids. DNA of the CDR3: TGTGCCAGCAGTGTCGATAGCGGGAGGGCCGGTGAGCAGTACTTC. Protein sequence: CASSVDSGRAGEQYF.

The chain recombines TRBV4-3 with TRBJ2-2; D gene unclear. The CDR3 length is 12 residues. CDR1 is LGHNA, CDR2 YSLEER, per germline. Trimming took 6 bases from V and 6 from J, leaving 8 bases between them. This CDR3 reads CASSSPPGELFF. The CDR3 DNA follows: TGCGCCAGCAGTAGTCCGCCCGGGGAGCTGTTTTTT.

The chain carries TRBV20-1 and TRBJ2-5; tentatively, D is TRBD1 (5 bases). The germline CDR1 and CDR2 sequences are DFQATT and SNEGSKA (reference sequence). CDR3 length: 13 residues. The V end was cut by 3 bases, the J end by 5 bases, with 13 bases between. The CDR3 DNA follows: TGCAGTGCTAGGCTAGGGGCAGGGGAGACCCAGTACTTC. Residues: CSARLGAGETQYF.

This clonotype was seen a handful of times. The CDR3 coding sequence is TGTGCCAGTAGTATAGACAGGAGCTCCTACAATGAGCAGTTCTTC. Translating it yields CASSIDRSSYNEQFF. V and J are TRBV19 and TRBJ2-1; D uncertain. The CDR3 is made up of 15 amino acids. In germline, CDR1 is LNHDA, CDR2 SQIVND (reference sequence). With 0 bases removed from V and 0 bases from J, the gap between germline ends came to 6 bases.

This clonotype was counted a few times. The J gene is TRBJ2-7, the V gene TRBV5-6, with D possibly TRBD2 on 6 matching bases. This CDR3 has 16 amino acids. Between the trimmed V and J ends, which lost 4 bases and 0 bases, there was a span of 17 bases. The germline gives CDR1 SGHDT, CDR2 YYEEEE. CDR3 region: CASSPGGLLSSYEQYF. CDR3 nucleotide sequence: TGTGCCAGCAGCCCCGGAGGGCTCCTAAGCTCCTACGAGCAGTACTTC.

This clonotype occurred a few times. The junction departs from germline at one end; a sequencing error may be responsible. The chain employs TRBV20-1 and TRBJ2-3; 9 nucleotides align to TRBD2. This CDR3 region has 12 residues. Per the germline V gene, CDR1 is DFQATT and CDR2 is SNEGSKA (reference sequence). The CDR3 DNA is TGTAAAGCGGGGGGATTCACAGATACGCAGTATTTT. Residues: CKAGGFTDTQYF.

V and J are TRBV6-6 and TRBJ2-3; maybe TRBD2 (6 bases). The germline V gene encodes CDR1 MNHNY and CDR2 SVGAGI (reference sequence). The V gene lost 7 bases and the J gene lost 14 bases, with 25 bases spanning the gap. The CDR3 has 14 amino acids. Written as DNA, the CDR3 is TGTGCCAGCATGAGGGAGGTTTATAACAGATACGCGTATTTT. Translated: CASMREVYNRYAYF.

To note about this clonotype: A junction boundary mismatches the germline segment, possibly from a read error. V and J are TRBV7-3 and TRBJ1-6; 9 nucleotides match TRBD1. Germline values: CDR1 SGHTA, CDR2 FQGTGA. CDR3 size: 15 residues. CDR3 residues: CASSLLGQGNSLLHF. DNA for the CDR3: TGTGCCAGCAGCTTATTAGGACAGGGGAATTCACTCCTCCACTTT.

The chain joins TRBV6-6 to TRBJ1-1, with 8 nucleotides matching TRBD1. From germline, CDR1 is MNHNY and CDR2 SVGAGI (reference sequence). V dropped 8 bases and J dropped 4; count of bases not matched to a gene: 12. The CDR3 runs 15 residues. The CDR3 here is CASGDHRGSVTEAFF. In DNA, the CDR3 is TGTGCCAGCGGGGATCACAGGGGGTCCGTCACTGAAGCTTTCTTT.